The subject of this entry is one TCR beta chain. Some clones are missing from TCRdb's copy, which holds only in-frame ones; the method was immunoSEQ multiplex PCR. Among fewer than 45,000 clones, around 93% were seen once, and the ten largest hold 6.5% to 9.5%. The data were taken from a study of T cell changes during pregnancy in multiple sclerosis. The sequencing used CD8+ T cells from peripheral blood mononuclear cells, collected in the third trimester of pregnancy. This TCR was sampled from a female donor with multiple sclerosis, enrolled in a pregnancy study.

CDR3 loop: CASQDYSSYEQYF. The DNA for the CDR3 is TGCGCCAGCCAGGACTACAGCTCCTACGAGCAGTACTTC. The V gene is TRBV5-1, the J gene TRBJ2-7; D may be TRBD2 (6 bases). The germline CDR1 and CDR2 sequences are SGHRS and YFSETQ. Trimming removed 7 bases at V and 0 bases at J, with 11 bases between. The CDR3 spans 13 residues. The whole variable domain, filled in from reference TRBV5-1 and TRBJ2-7, reads KAGVTQTPRYLIKTRGQQVTLSCSPISGHRSVSWYQQTPGQGLQFLFEYFSETQRNKGNFPGRFSGRQFSNSRSEMNVSTLELGDSALYLCASQDYSSYEQYFGPGTRLTVT.